The present entry profiles one TCR beta chain with its context. This clonotype was seen more than once but under ten times. The antigen it binds to is not known. No base quality information exists; no much larger clone differs at one position. The library was obtained by 5' RACE. The sequencer listed for this sample is Illumina HiSeq 2500. A second 7 to 11 cycle PCR used a sample-barcoded 5' primer and a J-beta primer mix. Each TCR beta cDNA molecule received a unique molecular identifier from a template-switch 5' adaptor carrying 12 random nucleotides. At least 2.5 million CDR3-containing paired-end reads were obtained from each sample. First-strand cDNA was synthesized from all RNA with the Mint cDNA synthesis kit, primed by a TRBC-specific oligonucleotide. Following uracil-DNA glycosylase treatment, a first 18-cycle PCR with universal primers M1SS and BC2_uni_R was performed on all cDNA. Per the authors' processing: Each sample was normalized by randomly selecting 1 million high-quality reads, each carrying a distinct molecular identifier. Reads sharing molecular identifiers were discarded rather than binned into consensus sequences. MiTCR, set to a Q25 quality threshold and the strictest error-elimination algorithm, was used for CDR3 identification, clonotype clustering and error correction. A nonparametric unseen species model using Euler transformation provided a lower-bound estimate of total TCR beta diversity. TCRdb took the public reads, trimmed them with fastp at Q25, ran MiXCR for clone calling and kept in-frame beta chains. Entries that share a CDR3 protein sequence are merged under the most common genes and DNA. These V and J calls originate from TCRdb's pipeline instead of the authors' own analysis. In this sample the table shows some 1.4 million distinct CDR3 sequences, roughly 40% of which occur a single time. The ten biggest clones cover 7.9% of the sample.

Via the germline V gene (reference sequence), CDR1 is MNHEY and CDR2 SMNVEV. CDR3 length: 15 amino acids, cysteine to phenylalanine. The retained sequence is limited to the CDR3, 45 bases, with the frame set at the first base. The trim is 2 bases for V and 0 bases for J, with a gap of 10 bases between the germline ends. The source of the sample is a study of blood T cells in healthy people across ages (dated by TCRdb to about 2015). Study-wide context: Template switching captured roughly one uniquely barcoded TCR beta cDNA molecule per two T cells in model experiments. The donors were divided into four age groups: young (average roughly 17 years), middle-aged (approximately 39), aged (under 70) and long-lived (nearly 85). For two donors (one aged 18 to 29 and one aged 80 or older), the study analyzed two additional independent replicas of 1 million unique cDNA reads from the same blood draw. To track age-related changes in TCR beta repertoire diversity, the study relied on deep sequencing normalized with unique cDNA molecular identifiers. To avoid experimental bias, donors of different ages were spread randomly across the sequencing lanes.

Study-level results and caveats: As age increased, observed TCR beta diversity per million T cells dropped in a roughly linear way, and a significant reduction was already evident by age around 41. Compared with the aged group, the long-lived group had more naive CD4+ T cells, fewer expanded clones and increased TCR diversity, suggesting age selection. Conclusive comparison of naive and antigen-experienced compartments was prevented by the profiling of bulk unsorted PBMCs. The percentage of naive T cells measured by flow cytometry correlated strongly with observed TCR beta diversity. Estimates of total diversity from one million sequenced T cells were regarded as lower bounds and underestimates. Because the CMV infection status of the donors was unknown, age-related changes in expanded clonotypes may potentially have been confounded.

The roughly 37 donors, aged roughly 6 to 100 years, were systemically healthy Caucasian individuals from Russia. Each donor gave around 9.5 milliliters of peripheral blood, collected into EDTA-treated Vacutainer tubes. Ficoll-Paque density-gradient centrifugation was used to isolate PBMCs, with at least 6 million per sample. Trizol reagent was used to extract total RNA from PBMCs, with at least 5.5 micrograms per sample. For every donor, an aliquot of PBMCs went through flow cytometry to measure the percentages of naive CD45RAhigh/CD27high T cells. The origin of this receptor is a woman aged 18-29 years in good health. The sample taken for sequencing was blood. The rearranged chain carries TRBV27 and TRBJ1-1; D gene: possibly TRBD1, on 5 matching bases. The nucleotide sequence is given as TGTGCCAGCAGTTTAGGGGGACCAGTGAACACTGAAGCTTTCTTT. This yields the protein CASSLGGPVNTEAFF.